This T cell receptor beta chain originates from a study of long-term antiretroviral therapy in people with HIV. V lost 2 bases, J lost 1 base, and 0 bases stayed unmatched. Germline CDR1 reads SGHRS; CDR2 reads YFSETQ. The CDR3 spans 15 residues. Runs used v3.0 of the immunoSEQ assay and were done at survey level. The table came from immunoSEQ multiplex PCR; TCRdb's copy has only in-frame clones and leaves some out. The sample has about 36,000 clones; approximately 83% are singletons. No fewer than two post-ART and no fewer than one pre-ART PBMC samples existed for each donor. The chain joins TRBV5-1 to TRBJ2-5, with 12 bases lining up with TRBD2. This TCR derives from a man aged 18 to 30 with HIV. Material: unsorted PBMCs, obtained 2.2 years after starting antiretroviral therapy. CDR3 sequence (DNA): TGCGCCAGCAGCTTACTAGCGGGGGGCCAAGAGACCCAGTACTTC. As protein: CASSLLAGGQETQYF.